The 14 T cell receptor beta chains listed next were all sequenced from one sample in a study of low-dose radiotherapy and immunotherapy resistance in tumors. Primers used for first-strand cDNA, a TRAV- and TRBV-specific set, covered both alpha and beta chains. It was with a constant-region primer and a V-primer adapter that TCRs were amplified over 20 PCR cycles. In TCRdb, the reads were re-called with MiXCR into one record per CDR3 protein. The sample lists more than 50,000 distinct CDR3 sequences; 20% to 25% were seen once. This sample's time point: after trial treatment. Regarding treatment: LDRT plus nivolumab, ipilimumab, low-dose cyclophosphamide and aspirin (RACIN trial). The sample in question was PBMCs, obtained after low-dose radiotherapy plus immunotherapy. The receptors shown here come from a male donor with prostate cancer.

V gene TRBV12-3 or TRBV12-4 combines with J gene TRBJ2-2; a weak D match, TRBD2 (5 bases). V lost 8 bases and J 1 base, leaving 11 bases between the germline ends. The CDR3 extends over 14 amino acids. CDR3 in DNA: TGTGCCAGCCGGGGTAGGGTGAACACCGGGGAGCTGTTTTTT. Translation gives CASRGRVNTGELFF.

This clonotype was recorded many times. The CDR3 region is CASSPATSTDTQYF. The CDR3 bases are TGTGCCAGCTCACCAGCTACCAGCACAGATACGCAGTATTTT. This chain uses TRBV18 with TRBJ2-3; D not certain. Trimming shortened V by 2 bases and J by 0 bases, and 6 bases separated the two germline ends. Germline V gene lookup returns CDR1 KGHSH and CDR2 LQKENI. The CDR3 is made up of 14 amino acids.

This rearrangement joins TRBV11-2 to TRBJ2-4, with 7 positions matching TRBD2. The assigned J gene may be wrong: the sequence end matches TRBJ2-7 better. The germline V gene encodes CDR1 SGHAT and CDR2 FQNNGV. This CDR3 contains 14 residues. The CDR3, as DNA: TGTGCCAGCAGCTCCACTAGCGTAGCCTACGAGCAGTACTTC. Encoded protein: CASSSTSVAYEQYF.

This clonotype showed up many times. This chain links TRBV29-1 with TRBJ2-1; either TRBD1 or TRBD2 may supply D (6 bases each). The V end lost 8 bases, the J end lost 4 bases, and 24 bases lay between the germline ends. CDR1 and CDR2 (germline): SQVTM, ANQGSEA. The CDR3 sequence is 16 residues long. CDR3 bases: TGCAGCCATACATCGGGGGCAGGCACCCCATACAATGAGCAGTTCTTC. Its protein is CSHTSGAGTPYNEQFF.

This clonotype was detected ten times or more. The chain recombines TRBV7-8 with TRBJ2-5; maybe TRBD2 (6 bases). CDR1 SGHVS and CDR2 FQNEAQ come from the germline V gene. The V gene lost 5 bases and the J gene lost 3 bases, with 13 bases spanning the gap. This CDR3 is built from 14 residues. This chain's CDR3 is CASSPRASEETQYF. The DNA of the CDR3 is TGTGCCAGCAGCCCCCGGGCTAGCGAAGAGACCCAGTACTTC.

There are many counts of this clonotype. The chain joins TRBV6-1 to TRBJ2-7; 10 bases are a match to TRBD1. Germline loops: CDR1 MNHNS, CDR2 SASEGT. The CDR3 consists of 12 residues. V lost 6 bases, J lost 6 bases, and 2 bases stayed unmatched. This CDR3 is CASRGQGREQYF. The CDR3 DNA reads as TGTGCCAGCAGGGGACAGGGGCGCGAGCAGTACTTC.

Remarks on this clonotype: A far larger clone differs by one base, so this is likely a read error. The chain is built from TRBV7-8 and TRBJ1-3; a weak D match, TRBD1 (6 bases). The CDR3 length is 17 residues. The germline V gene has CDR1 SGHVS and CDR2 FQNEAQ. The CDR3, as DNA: TGTGTCAGCAGTCAAACAGGGTCTCGGGGCTCTGGAAACACCATATATTTT. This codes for CVSSQTGSRGSGNTIYF.

CDR3 in amino acids: CASSIAGGTTEAFF. The DNA for the CDR3 is TGTGCCAGTAGTATAGCGGGAGGGACCACTGAAGCTTTCTTT. This chain uses TRBV19 with TRBJ1-1; maybe TRBD1 (5 bases). V lost 1 base, J lost 4 bases, and 10 bases lay in between. Germline CDR1 reads LNHDA; CDR2 reads SQIVND (reference sequence). This CDR3 is 14 amino acids long.

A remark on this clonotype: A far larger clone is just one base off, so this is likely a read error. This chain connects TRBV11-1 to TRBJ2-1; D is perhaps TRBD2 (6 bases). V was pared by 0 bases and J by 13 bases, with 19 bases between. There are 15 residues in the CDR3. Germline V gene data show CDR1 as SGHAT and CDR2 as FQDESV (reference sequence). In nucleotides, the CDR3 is TGTGCCAGCAGCTTAGCGGGGACTGATCAAGAGACCCAGTTCTTC. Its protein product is CASSLAGTDQETQFF.

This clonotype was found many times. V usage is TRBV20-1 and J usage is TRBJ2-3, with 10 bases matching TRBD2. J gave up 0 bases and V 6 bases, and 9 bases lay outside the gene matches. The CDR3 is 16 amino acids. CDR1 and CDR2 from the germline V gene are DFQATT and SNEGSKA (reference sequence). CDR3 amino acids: CSAILAGEFSTDTQYF. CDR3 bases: TGCAGTGCCATCCTAGCGGGGGAGTTTAGCACAGATACGCAGTATTTT.

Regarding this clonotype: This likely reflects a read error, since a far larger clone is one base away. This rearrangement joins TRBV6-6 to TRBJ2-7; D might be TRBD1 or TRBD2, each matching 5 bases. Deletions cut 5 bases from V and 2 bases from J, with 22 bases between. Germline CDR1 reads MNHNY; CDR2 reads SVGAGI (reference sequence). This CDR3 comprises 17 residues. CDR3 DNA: TGTGCCAGCAGTGAAGGCCCAGAGGGACCAGAGACCTACGAGCAGTACTTC. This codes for CASSEGPEGPETYEQYF.

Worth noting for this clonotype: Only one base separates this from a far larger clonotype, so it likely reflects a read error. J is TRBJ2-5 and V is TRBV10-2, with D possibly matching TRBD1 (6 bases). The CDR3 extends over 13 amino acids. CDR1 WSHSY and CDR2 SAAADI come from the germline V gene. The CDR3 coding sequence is TGTGTCAGCAGCCGGGACACCGGAGAGACCCAGTACTTC. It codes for CVSSRDTGETQYF.

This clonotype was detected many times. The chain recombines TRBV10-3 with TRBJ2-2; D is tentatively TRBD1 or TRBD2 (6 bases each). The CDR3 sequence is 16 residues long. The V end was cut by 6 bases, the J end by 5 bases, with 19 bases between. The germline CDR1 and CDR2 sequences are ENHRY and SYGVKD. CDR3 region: CAISPRGPGETGELFF. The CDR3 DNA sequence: TGTGCCATCAGCCCTCGGGGGCCAGGGGAAACCGGGGAGCTGTTTTTT.

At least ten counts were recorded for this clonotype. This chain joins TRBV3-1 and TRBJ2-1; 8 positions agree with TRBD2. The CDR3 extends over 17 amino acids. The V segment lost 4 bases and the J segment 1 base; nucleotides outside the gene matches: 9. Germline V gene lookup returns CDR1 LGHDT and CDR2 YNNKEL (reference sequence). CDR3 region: CASSRLLAGVSYNEQFF. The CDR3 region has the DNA TGTGCCAGCAGCCGACTCCTAGCGGGCGTTTCCTACAATGAGCAGTTCTTC.